The 16 T cell receptor beta chains below were found in one sample sequenced in a study of T cells in Graves' hyperthyroidism and ophthalmopathy. Amplified TCR beta CDR3 regions came from RNA transcripts. During a first-round RT-PCR of the TCR CDR3, the HTBI primer set was used. TCRdb re-analysed the multiplex PCR reads in MiXCR, keeping a single row per CDR3 protein. The sample carries about 290,000 distinct CDR3 sequences, 10% to 15% recorded once. The sample comprised blood. Receptor source: a woman aged 25-40 years with Graves' hyperthyroidism that later progressed to Graves' ophthalmopathy.

This clonotype has a count of ten or more. DNA of the CDR3: TGTGCCAGCAGTTCTTGGGACAACAATCAGCCCCAGCATTTT. This encodes CASSSWDNNQPQHF. V and J are TRBV27 and TRBJ1-5, with D possibly TRBD1 on 6 matching bases. CDR3 length equals 14 residues. Per the germline V gene, CDR1 is MNHEY and CDR2 is SMNVEV (reference sequence). The V and J ends lost 4 bases and 3 bases respectively, with 10 bases between them.

This clonotype was recorded at least ten times. The chain links TRBV3-1 to TRBJ2-5, with TRBD2 matching over 10 bases. Germline V gene sequence: CDR1 LGHDT, CDR2 YNNKEL (reference sequence). CDR3 size: 18 residues. Unmatched junction bases numbered 19, after V lost 8 bases and J lost 4 bases. CDR3 bases: TGTGCCAGCCAAAAGTGGAGCTCTAGCGGGAGAGGGGTAGAGACCCAGTACTTC. It yields the protein CASQKWSSSGRGVETQYF.

The V call is TRBV27, the J call TRBJ2-5; 10 bases line up with TRBD1. Germline CDR1 and CDR2: MNHEY and SMNVEV (reference sequence). Trimming at V came to 6 bases and at J to 5 bases, leaving 6 bases not matched to a gene. This CDR3 contains 14 residues. The CDR3 protein is CASRRDRGWETQYF. The CDR3 DNA reads TGTGCCAGCAGACGGGACAGGGGCTGGGAGACCCAGTACTTC.

This sequence joins TRBV13 and TRBJ2-1, with TRBD2 identical over 13 bases. V shed 2 bases, J shed 0 bases, and the junction held 4 bases outside the gene matches. The CDR3 consists of 18 residues. Germline V gene data show CDR1 as PRHDT and CDR2 as FYEKMQ (reference sequence). CDR3 DNA: TGTGCCAGCAGCTTACCCCGGACTAGCGGGAGCTCCTACAATGAGCAGTTCTTC. Protein: CASSLPRTSGSSYNEQFF.

Ten or more counts support this clonotype. The chain employs TRBV3-1 and TRBJ2-3; 8 nucleotides line up with TRBD2. Looked up from germline, CDR1 is LGHDT and CDR2 is YNNKEL (reference sequence). This CDR3 is 14 amino acids long. Trimming cost V 4 bases and J 9 bases; bases outside gene matches: 9. CDR3 nucleotide sequence: TGTGCCAGCAGCCTCACTAGCGGCCCGGGGACGCAGTATTTT. Its protein product is CASSLTSGPGTQYF.

This clonotype was seen ten or more times. The rearrangement joins TRBV14 to TRBJ2-3; 9 nucleotides agree with TRBD1. The length of the CDR3 is 14 residues. CDR1 and CDR2 from the germline V gene are SGHDN and FVKESK. Trimming removed 4 bases from V and 10 bases from J; junction bases left unmatched: 9. CDR3 amino acids: CASSLDTGTGSQYF. As DNA, the CDR3 is TGTGCCAGCAGCCTCGACACCGGGACAGGGTCGCAGTATTTT.

This clonotype was detected ten times or more. The chain joins TRBV27 to TRBJ2-7; the D gene is possibly TRBD2 (6 bases). V lost 5 bases and J lost 0, with 14 bases in between. The CDR3 is made up of 15 amino acids. Germline CDR1 reads MNHEY; CDR2 reads SMNVEV (reference sequence). The CDR3 DNA reads TGTGCCAGCAGTCCCGGGGGAACAGGCTCCTACGAGCAGTACTTC. It codes for CASSPGGTGSYEQYF.

This clonotype was picked up many times. This chain links TRBV6-6 with TRBJ1-1, with D possibly matching TRBD1 (6 bases). The CDR3 has 14 residues. Germline-derived CDR1 and CDR2 are MNHNY and SVGAGI (reference sequence). Trimming removed 4 bases at V and 7 bases at J, with 16 bases between. For the CDR3, the DNA is TGTGCCAGCAGTTTAGTCAGGGGTCCGGATGAAGCTTTCTTT. It is translated as CASSLVRGPDEAFF.

This clonotype was detected many times. The rearrangement links TRBV7-2 to TRBJ2-5; TRBD2 agrees at 9 bases. The CDR3 covers 17 residues. Trimming at V came to 0 bases and at J to 4 bases, leaving 9 bases not matched to a gene. CDR1 SGHTA and CDR2 FQGNSA come from the germline V gene. The chain's CDR3 is CASSLAVSETSGETQYF. The CDR3 DNA sequence: TGTGCCAGCAGCTTAGCGGTTTCGGAGACTAGCGGAGAGACCCAGTACTTC.

This clonotype was seen ten or more times. This chain joins TRBV10-3 and TRBJ2-3; D gene unclear. Germline V gene sequence: CDR1 ENHRY, CDR2 SYGVKD. V shed 7 bases and J shed 6 bases, with 17 bases lying between them. The CDR3 is made up of 14 amino acids. The CDR3 loop reads CAIKGGSNADTQYF. CDR3 DNA sequence: TGTGCCATCAAGGGCGGCTCCAATGCGGATACGCAGTATTTT.

The chain is built from TRBV4-3 and TRBJ2-6; D perhaps matches TRBD2 (6 bases). V was pared by 1 base and J by 0 bases, with 13 bases between. CDR1 and CDR2 from the germline V gene are LGHNA and YSLEER. CDR3 length: 18 amino acids. The CDR3 DNA reads as TGCGCCAGCAGCCAAGGGGGAGGCAAGACCTCTGGGGCCAACGTCCTGACTTTC. The encoded protein is CASSQGGGKTSGANVLTF.

The chain combines TRBV19 with TRBJ2-7; 8 bases fit TRBD1. V dropped 2 bases and J dropped 0; count of bases not matched to a gene: 9. Per the germline V gene, CDR1 is LNHDA and CDR2 is SQIVND (reference sequence). The CDR3 is 17 residues long. Written as DNA, the CDR3 is TGTGCCAGTAGTATAACGCCGACAGGGGCCCTCTCCTACGAGCAGTACTTC. Amino acid sequence: CASSITPTGALSYEQYF.

V gene TRBV9 combines with J gene TRBJ1-2; D is possibly TRBD1 (5 bases). V dropped 0 bases and J dropped 8 bases, with 20 bases sitting between them. Germline CDR1 reads SGDLS; CDR2 reads YYNGEE. The CDR3 runs 16 residues. The CDR3 loop reads CASSVAGAAGPEGYTF. CDR3 DNA sequence: TGTGCCAGCAGCGTAGCTGGGGCGGCTGGGCCTGAAGGCTACACCTTC.

This clonotype turned up a few times. The chain employs TRBV15 and TRBJ2-7; 10 bases are shared with TRBD2. J was trimmed by 0 bases and V by 5 bases; bases with no gene match: 1. This CDR3 is 14 amino acids long. Germline-derived CDR1 and CDR2 are LNHNV and YYDKDF (reference sequence). This CDR3 is CATSERGGSYEQYF. The CDR3 bases are TGTGCCACCAGCGAGCGGGGGGGCTCCTACGAGCAGTACTTC.

This clonotype was counted at least ten times. The genes are TRBV27 and TRBJ2-7; D remains ambiguous. Trimming shortened V by 6 bases and J by 4 bases, and 13 bases separated the two germline ends. Looked up from germline, CDR1 is MNHEY and CDR2 is SMNVEV (reference sequence). This CDR3 has 13 amino acids. CDR3: CASSRNWEYEQYF. The CDR3 DNA is TGTGCCAGCAGCCGAAATTGGGAATACGAGCAGTACTTC.

The sample holds many counts of this clonotype. The chain joins TRBV6-6 to TRBJ2-1; no clear D. Trimming cost V 1 base and J 0 bases, with 7 bases left between them. The CDR3 spans 15 residues. The germline V gene has CDR1 MNHNY and CDR2 SVGAGI (reference sequence). The CDR3 DNA is TGTGCCAGCAGTTACTTGCAGAGCTCCTACAATGAGCAGTTCTTC. Its translation is CASSYLQSSYNEQFF.